The rows below give T cell receptor beta chains drawn from one sample of a study of cytomegalovirus exposure and HLA in healthy donors. The assay was immunoSEQ multiplex PCR, and TCRdb's table has in-frame clones only and misses some. Of more than 95,000 clones in the sample, 65% to 75% were seen once. Sequences were obtained from PBMCs. All receptors derive from a woman in her fifties or sixties in good health and CMV-seropositive. Each CDR3 is given without its conserved first and last residue.

v_call: TRBV19; j_call: TRBJ1-1; cdr3_aa: ASSTTPGRGRNTEAF
v_call: TRBV5-1; j_call: TRBJ1-1; cdr3_aa: ASSFEQGASTEAF
v_call: TRBV7-7; j_call: TRBJ2-2; cdr3_aa: ASSPSWNTGELF
v_call: TRBV28; j_call: TRBJ1-2; cdr3_aa: ASTSSRVANYGYT
v_call: TRBV7-6; j_call: TRBJ2-7; cdr3_aa: ASSLKNLAGGPPYEQY
v_call: TRBV19; j_call: TRBJ1-5; cdr3_aa: AGGRGNQPQH
v_call: TRBV11-3; j_call: TRBJ1-1; cdr3_aa: ASSLAENTEAF
v_call: TRBV6-5; j_call: TRBJ1-4; cdr3_aa: ASSEGGYEEKLF
v_call: TRBV27; j_call: TRBJ1-1; cdr3_aa: ASSPFGGRTEAF
v_call: TRBV5-1; j_call: TRBJ2-7; cdr3_aa: ASRTDNSYEQH
v_call: TRBV7-2; j_call: TRBJ1-2; cdr3_aa: ASSLSPQGAEGYT
v_call: TRBV4-3; j_call: TRBJ2-5; cdr3_aa: ASSKGTSGGKQETQY
v_call: TRBV7-6; j_call: TRBJ2-1; cdr3_aa: ASSFLAVTYNEQF
v_call: TRBV19; j_call: TRBJ2-7; cdr3_aa: ASRSQPGQASYEQY
v_call: TRBV30; j_call: TRBJ2-3; cdr3_aa: AWSSLGGSTDTQY
v_call: TRBV9; j_call: TRBJ2-3; cdr3_aa: ASSEGQGRGTDTQY
v_call: TRBV5-1; j_call: TRBJ1-1; cdr3_aa: ASSGGTDYTEAF
v_call: TRBV5-1; j_call: TRBJ1-4; cdr3_aa: ASSPAGGASNEKLF
v_call: TRBV25-1; j_call: TRBJ2-1; cdr3_aa: ASSSSGRAVNEQF
v_call: TRBV4-1; j_call: TRBJ1-2; cdr3_aa: ASSQGDIQVLYGYT
v_call: TRBV9; j_call: TRBJ2-1; cdr3_aa: ASSVAGPADSYNEQF
v_call: TRBV18; j_call: TRBJ2-5; cdr3_aa: ASSPGQGRGETQY
v_call: TRBV6-6; j_call: TRBJ2-7; cdr3_aa: ASSLSDYEQY
v_call: TRBV5-1; j_call: TRBJ1-2; cdr3_aa: ASSLEGTGSYGYT
v_call: TRBV27; j_call: TRBJ2-1; cdr3_aa: ASSLVLAGTFRHNEQF
v_call: TRBV4-3; j_call: TRBJ1-6; cdr3_aa: ASSQDPGVSGISPLH
v_call: TRBV7-2; j_call: TRBJ1-2; cdr3_aa: ASSSRGGIYGYT
v_call: TRBV30; j_call: TRBJ1-5; cdr3_aa: AWSPWSNQPQH
v_call: TRBV7-9; j_call: TRBJ2-7; cdr3_aa: ASSGDSRKEQY